The clone carrying this TCR beta chain showed up many times. Its antigen is undetermined. The record originates from a study of CD8+CD57+ T cells in acquired aplastic anemia. Findings of the study overall: Between patients and controls, CD8+ Simpson's diversity did not vary significantly.

Genomic DNA templated the TCR beta VDJ and CDR3 profiling. TCRdb redid the calling of the reads with MiXCR, one entry per CDR3 protein. The sample yields 180,000 or so distinct CDR3 sequences, roughly 63% seen once. The length of the CDR3 is 16 residues. V shed 5 bases and J shed 8 bases, with 22 bases lying between them. Germline lookup yields CDR1 SEHNR and CDR2 FQNEAQ (reference sequence). Patients sequenced had flow cytometry evidence of CD8+CD57+ cell expansion. Each patient carried a diagnosis of severe acquired aplastic anemia. The sequenced material came from sorted CD4+, CD8+, or CD8+CD57+ T cells (not recorded which) from PBMCs. The V gene is TRBV7-9, the J gene TRBJ2-1, with a possible D match to TRBD1 (6 bases). This TCR derives from a human donor with aplastic anemia. This CDR3 is CASSPYQGQIGDEQFF. The CDR3, as DNA: TGTGCCAGCAGCCCTTATCAGGGGCAGATAGGCGATGAGCAGTTCTTC.